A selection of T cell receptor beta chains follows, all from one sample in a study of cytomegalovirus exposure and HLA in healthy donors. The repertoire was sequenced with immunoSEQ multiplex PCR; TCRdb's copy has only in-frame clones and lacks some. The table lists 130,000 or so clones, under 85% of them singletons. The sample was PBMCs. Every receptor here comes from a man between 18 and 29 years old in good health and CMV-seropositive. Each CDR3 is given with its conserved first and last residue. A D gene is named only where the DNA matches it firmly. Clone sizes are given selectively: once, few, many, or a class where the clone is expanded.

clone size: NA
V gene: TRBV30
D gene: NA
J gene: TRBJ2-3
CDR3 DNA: TGTGCCTGGAGTTCGACAGGTCATTACACAGATACGCAGTATTTT
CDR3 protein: CAWSSTGHYTDTQYF

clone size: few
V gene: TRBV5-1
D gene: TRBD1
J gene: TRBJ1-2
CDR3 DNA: TGCGCCAGCAGCTTGGTGCTGGGACAGGCTGGCTACACCTTC
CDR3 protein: CASSLVLGQAGYTF

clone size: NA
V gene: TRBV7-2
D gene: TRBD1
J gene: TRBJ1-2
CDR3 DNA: TGTGCCAGCAGCTTAGCCCTGGGACAGGGGTACAGAGGGGATGGCTACACCTTC
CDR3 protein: CASSLALGQGYRGDGYTF

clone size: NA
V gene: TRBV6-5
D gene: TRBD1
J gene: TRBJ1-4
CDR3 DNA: TGTGCCAGCAGTTTGACAGGGAGGCAGGAAAAACTGTTTTTT
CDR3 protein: CASSLTGRQEKLFF

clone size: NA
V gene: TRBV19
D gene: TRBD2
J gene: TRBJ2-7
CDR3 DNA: TGTGCCAGTAGTATTTCTTTGGCGGGGGTGACCTACGAGCAGTACTTC
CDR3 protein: CASSISLAGVTYEQYF

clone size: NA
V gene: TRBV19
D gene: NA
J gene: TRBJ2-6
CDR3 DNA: TGTGCCGGTTCCGACCCTTCTGGGGCCAACGGCCTGACTTTC
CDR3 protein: CAGSDPSGANGLTF

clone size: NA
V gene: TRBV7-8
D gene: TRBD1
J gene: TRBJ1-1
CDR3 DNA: TGTGCCAGCAGCGCGAGACAGGGTAACACTGAAGCTTTCTTT
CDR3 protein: CASSARQGNTEAFF

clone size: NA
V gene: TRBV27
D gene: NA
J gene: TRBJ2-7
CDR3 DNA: TGTGCCAGCAGTTTATCTTACGGGGGAGTGGCCGAGCAGTACTTC
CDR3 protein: CASSLSYGGVAEQYF

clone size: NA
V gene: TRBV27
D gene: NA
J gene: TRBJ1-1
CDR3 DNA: TGTGCCAGCAGTGCGACAGTGATGAACACTGAAGCTTTCTTT
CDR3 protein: CASSATVMNTEAFF

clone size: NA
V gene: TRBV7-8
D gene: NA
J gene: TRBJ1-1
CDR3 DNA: TGTGCCAGCAGCTTACGGGGGGCTGGCACTGAAGCTTTCTTT
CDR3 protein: CASSLRGAGTEAFF

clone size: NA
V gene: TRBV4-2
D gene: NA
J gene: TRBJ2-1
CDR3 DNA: TGTGCCAGCAGCCCAACGTCGGGGGTCGGTGAGCAGTTCTTC
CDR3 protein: CASSPTSGVGEQFF

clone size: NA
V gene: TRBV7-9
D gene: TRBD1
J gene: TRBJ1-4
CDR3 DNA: TGTGCCAGCAGCAACAACCGGGACAGGGAGTTGACTAATGAAAAACTGTTTTTT
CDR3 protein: CASSNNRDRELTNEKLFF

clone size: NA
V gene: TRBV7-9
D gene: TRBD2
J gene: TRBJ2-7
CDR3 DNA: TGTGCCAGCAGCTTAGCTAGCGGGTGGACCCACGAGCAGTACTTC
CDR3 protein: CASSLASGWTHEQYF

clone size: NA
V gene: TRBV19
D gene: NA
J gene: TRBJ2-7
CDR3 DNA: TGTGCCAGTCAGGGTCTCTACGAGCAGTACTTC
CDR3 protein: CASQGLYEQYF

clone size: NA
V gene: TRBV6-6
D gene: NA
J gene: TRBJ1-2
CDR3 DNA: TGTGCCAGCAGTAGGGACCAGGACAGCCGCTATGGCTACACCTTC
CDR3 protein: CASSRDQDSRYGYTF

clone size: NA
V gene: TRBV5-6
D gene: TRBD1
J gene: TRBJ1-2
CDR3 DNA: TGTGCCAGCAGCTTGTTCGGACAGGGTAACTATGGCTACACCTTC
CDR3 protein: CASSLFGQGNYGYTF

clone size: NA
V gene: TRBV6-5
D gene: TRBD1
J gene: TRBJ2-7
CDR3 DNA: TGTGCCAGCAGAGGGACAGGGGACTACGAGCAGTACTTC
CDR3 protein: CASRGTGDYEQYF

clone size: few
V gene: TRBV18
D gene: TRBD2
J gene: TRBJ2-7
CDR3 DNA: TGTGCCAGCTCACCGGCTGGGAGCGGGAGTAAATCAACAGGTTCCTACGAGCAGTACTTC
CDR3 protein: CASSPAGSGSKSTGSYEQYF

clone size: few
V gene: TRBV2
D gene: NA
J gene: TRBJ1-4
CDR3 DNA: TGTGCCAGCAGTGTGGGACAAGCGTGGGTGTTTTTT
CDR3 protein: CASSVGQAWVFF

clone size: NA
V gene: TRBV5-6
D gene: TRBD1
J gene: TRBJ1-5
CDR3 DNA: TGTGCCAGCAGCTTGACAGGGGGACAGCCCCAGCATTTT
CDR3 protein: CASSLTGGQPQHF

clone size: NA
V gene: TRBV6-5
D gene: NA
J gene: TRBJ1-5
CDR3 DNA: TGTGCCAGCAGTTCGTCCAGGGATTATAGCAATCAGCCCCAGCATTTT
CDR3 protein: CASSSSRDYSNQPQHF

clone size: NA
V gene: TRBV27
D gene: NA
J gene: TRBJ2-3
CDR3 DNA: TGTGCCAGCAGTCTTGTTGGGGTGGGGGGACCAGCGTCAGATACGCAGTATTTT
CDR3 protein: CASSLVGVGGPASDTQYF

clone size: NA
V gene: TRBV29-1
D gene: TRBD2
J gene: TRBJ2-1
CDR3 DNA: TGCAGCGTTGAAGATCTTAGCGGGGGGGCGAATGAGCAGTTCTTC
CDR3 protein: CSVEDLSGGANEQFF

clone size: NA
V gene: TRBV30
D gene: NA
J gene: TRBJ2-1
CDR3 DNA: TGTGCCTGCATAGGAGCGTCTACCTACAATGAGCAGTTCTTC
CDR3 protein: CACIGASTYNEQFF

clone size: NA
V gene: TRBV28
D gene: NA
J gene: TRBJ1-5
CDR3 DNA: TGTGCCAGCAGTTTATTGGGGCAGGGAAGGGCCGGCAATCAGCCCCAGCATTTT
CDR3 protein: CASSLLGQGRAGNQPQHF

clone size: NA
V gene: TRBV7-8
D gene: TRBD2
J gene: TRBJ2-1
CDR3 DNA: TGTGCCAGCAGCTCTGGACTAGCGGGGGGCTACAATGAGCAGTTCTTC
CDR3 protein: CASSSGLAGGYNEQFF

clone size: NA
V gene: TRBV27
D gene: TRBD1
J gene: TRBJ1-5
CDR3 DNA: TGTGCCAGCAGTTCACGGGGACAGGGGGCTTCTCAGCCCCAGCATTTT
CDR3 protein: CASSSRGQGASQPQHF